Following are 27 T cell receptor beta chains from one sample sequenced in a study of human T cells and chemical hapten exposure. TCRdb itself ran the RACE reads through MiXCR, one entry per CDR3 protein. Here the sample spans nearly 350,000 distinct CDR3 sequences, around 7% being singletons. The time point: patch test 1, 2 weeks after DPC sensitization. The treatment here: therapeutic diphenylcyclopropenone sensitization with weekly scalp DPC. The sample here was whole blood, taken in connection with sensitization to the hapten diphenylcyclopropenone (DPC). The receptors were sampled from a woman between 18 and 29 years old with alopecia areata. Some clones in this sample may be carry-over from other donors' samples.

The J gene is TRBJ1-2, the V gene TRBV6-5; a possible D gene is TRBD1 (5 bases). CDR3 size: 13 residues. V shed 4 bases and J shed 6 bases, with 12 bases lying between them. From germline, CDR1 is MNHEY and CDR2 SVGAGI. Written as DNA, the CDR3 is TGTGCCAGCAGTTGGCGCAGGGAAGATGGCTACACCTTC. As protein: CASSWRREDGYTF.

There are many counts of this clonotype. V usage is TRBV6-6 and J usage is TRBJ1-4; unclear D gene. Trimming left V 5 bases short and J 5 bases short, with 12 bases between. This CDR3 spans 14 amino acids. Germline-derived CDR1 and CDR2 are MNHNY and SVGAGI (reference sequence). The CDR3 nucleotides are TGTGCCAGCAGTCCTCATGACCGGAATGAAAAACTGTTTTTT. This gives the protein CASSPHDRNEKLFF.

The rearrangement links TRBV6-1 to TRBJ1-5, with 7 nucleotides matching TRBD1. With V trimmed by 6 bases and J by 6 bases, 8 bases remained unmatched. From germline, CDR1 is MNHNS and CDR2 SASEGT. The CDR3 covers 14 residues. In DNA, the CDR3 is TGTGCCAGCAGACAGGGGCATAATGGTCAGCCCCAGCATTTT. Its translation is CASRQGHNGQPQHF.

The chain carries TRBV2 and TRBJ1-2; TRBD1 agrees at 7 bases. V trimming: 8 bases; J trimming: 8 bases; junction bases outside the gene matches: 17. Germline V gene sequence: CDR1 SNHLY, CDR2 FYNNEI. CDR3 length equals 15 residues. CDR3 bases: TGTGCCAGCGGGGAAAACAGGGGCCCCTTCGAGGGCTACACCTTC. Its protein product is CASGENRGPFEGYTF. The full variable domain, rest sourced from reference TRBV2 and TRBJ1-2, is EPEVTQTPSHQVTQMGQEVILRCVPISNHLYFYWYRQILGQKVEFLVSFYNNEISEKSEIFDDQFSVERPDGSNFTLKIRSTKLEDSAMYFCASGENRGPFEGYTFGSGTRLTVV.

This clonotype was seen repeatedly, ten times or more. This chain joins TRBV2 and TRBJ2-3, with 7 bases matching TRBD2. The CDR3 is made up of 15 amino acids. V lost 7 bases to trimming and J lost 0 bases; unmatched junction nucleotides: 7. The germline CDR1 and CDR2 sequences are SNHLY and FYNNEI. The CDR3 here is CASKASGTSTDTQYF. The CDR3 region has the DNA TGTGCCAGCAAGGCGAGCGGGACTAGCACAGATACGCAGTATTTT.

The table lists this clonotype with a few counts. The chain links TRBV12-3 or TRBV12-4 to TRBJ2-3, with a weak D call TRBD1 (5 bases). CDR3 length: 16 amino acids. The germline V and J ends were trimmed by 0 bases and 1 base, with 11 bases remaining between them. Here the CDR3 reads CASSLASGWGTDTQYF. In nucleotides, the CDR3 is TGTGCCAGCAGTTTAGCTTCAGGGTGGGGCACAGATACGCAGTATTTT.

This clonotype was picked up many times. The chain uses TRBV9 and TRBJ1-1; 7 bases line up with TRBD1. The CDR3 runs to 16 residues. Germline CDR1 SGDLS, CDR2 YYNGEE. V was clipped by 3 bases and J by 4 bases; unmatched bases: 12. The CDR3 DNA sequence: TGTGCCAGCAGCGAAGGCGGACGAAAGGGGGCCACTGAAGCTTTCTTT. Amino acids: CASSEGGRKGATEAFF.

The genes are TRBV12-3 or TRBV12-4 and TRBJ2-7; 7 positions agree with TRBD2. The CDR3 is 15 residues long. V shed 1 base, J shed 2 bases, and the junction held 5 bases outside the gene matches. The CDR3 DNA sequence: TGTGCCAGCAGTTTAGTGGGGGGGAGAACCTACGAGCAGTACTTC. This encodes CASSLVGGRTYEQYF.

This chain joins TRBV12-3 or TRBV12-4 and TRBJ2-2; possible D gene TRBD1, 5 bases. Between the trimmed V and J ends, which lost 2 bases and 1 base, there was a span of 11 bases. This CDR3 is built from 16 residues. Written as DNA, the CDR3 is TGTGCCAGCAGTTTAAATACAGGAGTGAACACCGGGGAGCTGTTTTTT. Translating it yields CASSLNTGVNTGELFF.

Many counts were recorded for this clonotype. The chain employs TRBV6-2 or TRBV6-3 and TRBJ1-1, with D unresolved. Looked up from germline, CDR1 is MNHEY and CDR2 is SVGEGT. The CDR3 loop spans 13 amino acids. V was shortened by 3 bases and J by 5 bases, with 10 bases between the two germline ends. The CDR3 DNA reads as TGTGCCAGCAGTTATTTTTGGGATACTGAAGCTTTCTTT. It yields the protein CASSYFWDTEAFF.

In this sample, this clonotype turned up many times. The chain joins TRBV7-6 to TRBJ2-7, with D uncertain. The ends were cut back, 5 bases at V and 4 bases at J, with 15 bases in the middle. From germline, CDR1 is SGHVS and CDR2 FNYEAQ. The CDR3 loop spans 14 amino acids. This CDR3 reads CASSPEKGAYEQYF. The CDR3 DNA follows: TGTGCCAGCAGCCCGGAAAAAGGCGCATACGAGCAGTACTTC. Using reference TRBV7-6 and TRBJ2-7 for the parts outside the CDR3, the full variable domain is GAGVSQSPRYKVTKRGQDVALRCDPISGHVSLYWYRQALGQGPEFLTYFNYEAQQDKSGLPNDRFSAERPEGSISTLTIQRTEQRDSAMYRCASSPEKGAYEQYFGPGTRLTVT.

This clonotype was detected ten times or more. This rearrangement joins TRBV6-1 to TRBJ1-1; 9 bases are a match to TRBD1. V dropped 5 bases and J dropped 3; count of bases not matched to a gene: 4. Germline CDR1 and CDR2: MNHNS and SASEGT. The CDR3 loop spans 14 amino acids. The CDR3, as DNA: TGTGCCAGCAGTCGGGACAGGGCGGACACTGAAGCTTTCTTT. Its protein is CASSRDRADTEAFF.

This clonotype appeared a few times. The chain has TRBV7-2 and TRBJ2-1; D could derive from TRBD1 or TRBD2 (6 bases each). From germline, CDR1 is SGHTA and CDR2 FQGNSA. The CDR3 has 14 residues. Trimming left V 6 bases short and J 7 bases short, with 16 bases between. CDR3 region: CASSPVGGRNEQFF. The CDR3 bases are TGTGCCAGCAGTCCGGTGGGGGGCCGGAATGAGCAGTTCTTC.

This clonotype appeared a few times. This chain connects TRBV6-2 or TRBV6-3 to TRBJ2-3, with 7 nucleotides matching TRBD2. Trimming at V came to 5 bases and at J to 5 bases, leaving 1 base not matched to a gene. Germline-derived CDR1 and CDR2 are MNHEY and SVGEGT. The CDR3 spans 12 residues. CDR3 coding DNA: TGTGCCAGCAGTACGGGGGGAGATACGCAGTATTTT. Protein: CASSTGGDTQYF.

This chain connects TRBV14 to TRBJ1-6, with D possibly TRBD1 on 6 matching bases. The CDR3 extends over 17 amino acids. V was shortened by 4 bases and J by 8 bases, with 21 bases between the two germline ends. Germline assignment: CDR1 SGHDN and CDR2 FVKESK. CDR3: CASSPLTGSVGYSPLHF. In DNA form, the CDR3 reads TGTGCCAGCAGCCCACTTACAGGGTCCGTCGGGTATTCACCCCTCCACTTT.

J is TRBJ1-1 and V is TRBV6-2 or TRBV6-3; unclear D gene. This CDR3 contains 16 residues. In germline, CDR1 is MNHEY, CDR2 SVGEGT. V dropped 6 bases and J dropped 0 bases, with 17 bases sitting between them. The DNA of the CDR3 is TGTGCCAGCAGATCCCTGACCCAACAAATGAACACTGAAGCTTTCTTT. It is translated as CASRSLTQQMNTEAFF.

This clonotype was observed a handful of times. This CDR3 is CASSPESPGQGIRKYF. The DNA of the CDR3 is TGTGCCAGCAGCCCTGAGTCTCCGGGACAGGGAATAAGAAAGTACTTC. The chain links TRBV3-1 to TRBJ2-7; 9 bases line up with TRBD1. Germline loops: CDR1 LGHDT, CDR2 YNNKEL (reference sequence). This CDR3 region has 16 residues. The trim removed 4 bases at V and 11 bases at J, leaving 18 bases unmatched.

The chain has TRBV2 and TRBJ1-1; D gene unclear. CDR1 is SNHLY and CDR2 is FYNNEI in the germline V gene. The CDR3 is 14 amino acids. Trimming took off 1 base at V and 2 bases at J, with 8 bases between the two ends. The CDR3: CASSEETANTEAFF. As DNA, the CDR3 is TGTGCCAGCAGTGAAGAGACGGCCAACACTGAAGCTTTCTTT.

This clonotype was observed a few times. V is TRBV28 and J is TRBJ1-5; tentatively, D is TRBD1 (5 bases). The CDR3 length is 12 residues. The V end was cut by 5 bases, the J end by 9 bases, with 11 bases between. Germline CDR1 and CDR2: MDHEN and SYDVKM. The CDR3 nucleotides read TGTGCCAGCAGTGTACAGGCCCGGCCCCAGCATTTT. It specifies CASSVQARPQHF.

The chain carries TRBV4-3 and TRBJ2-1; D gene ambiguous. Germline CDR1 LGHNA, CDR2 YSLEER. This CDR3 has 15 amino acids. Trimming shortened V by 0 bases and J by 6 bases, and 12 bases separated the two germline ends. CDR3 amino acids: CASSQDALSLNEQFF. In DNA form, the CDR3 reads TGCGCCAGCAGCCAAGATGCACTATCTCTCAATGAGCAGTTCTTC.

This clonotype came up many times. The rearrangement joins TRBV2 to TRBJ2-3; 8 bases align to TRBD2. Looked up from germline, CDR1 is SNHLY and CDR2 is FYNNEI. The ends lost 6 bases at V and 4 bases at J; junction bases unmatched: 6. The CDR3 loop spans 14 amino acids. The CDR3 region has the DNA TGTGCCAGCAGGCCGGGACTAGGCGCAGATACGCAGTATTTT. Amino acid sequence: CASRPGLGADTQYF.

This clonotype was counted a few times. This rearrangement joins TRBV3-1 to TRBJ1-5; D possibly corresponds to TRBD1 (5 bases). The CDR3 is 15 residues long. V was clipped by 0 bases and J by 3 bases, with 9 bases between them. From germline, CDR1 is LGHDT and CDR2 YNNKEL (reference sequence). In DNA form, the CDR3 reads TGTGCCAGCAGCCAAGATCTGACAGTCAATCAGCCCCAGCATTTT. It translates to CASSQDLTVNQPQHF.

This clonotype came up many times. The V and J genes are TRBV6-5 and TRBJ1-2; maybe TRBD1 (5 bases). Germline CDR1 and CDR2: MNHEY and SVGAGI. The CDR3 is 14 amino acids. V was cut by 6 bases and J by 4 bases, with 15 bases left in between. The CDR3, as DNA: TGTGCCAGCAGAAGGGACCAACCTCCCTATGGCTACACCTTC. It specifies CASRRDQPPYGYTF.

This clonotype came up a few times. This chain joins TRBV6-6 and TRBJ2-7, with 7 positions matching TRBD2. J lost 3 bases, V lost 5 bases, and 4 bases had no gene match. The CDR3 has 13 residues. Germline V gene lookup returns CDR1 MNHNY and CDR2 SVGAGI (reference sequence). CDR3 sequence (DNA): TGTGCCAGCAGTCGCCCGGGAGGCTACGAGCAGTACTTC. The encoded protein is CASSRPGGYEQYF.

The chain employs TRBV6-6 and TRBJ2-1; 8 nucleotides line up with TRBD1. There are 15 residues in the CDR3. V trimming: 2 bases; J trimming: 8 bases; junction bases outside the gene matches: 8. Per the germline V gene, CDR1 is MNHNY and CDR2 is SVGAGI (reference sequence). The CDR3 DNA reads TGTGCCAGCAGTTACGCCAGGGGGCTGACCGATGAGCAGTTCTTC. It yields the protein CASSYARGLTDEQFF.

This clonotype appeared a single time. The chain couples TRBV5-6 to TRBJ1-2; no clear D gene. The CDR3 is 13 residues long. V was trimmed by 7 bases and J by 2 bases, leaving 12 bases between them. From germline, CDR1 is SGHDT and CDR2 YYEEEE. The CDR3 DNA is TGTGCCAGCCGGGAACCCCGCAACTATGGCTACACCTTC. Translated: CASREPRNYGYTF.

At least ten counts were recorded for this clonotype. The chain combines TRBV4-3 with TRBJ2-7; 9 positions match TRBD1. Germline V gene sequence: CDR1 LGHNA, CDR2 YSLEER. The CDR3 has 14 residues. The ends lost 8 bases at V and 2 bases at J; junction bases unmatched: 7. CDR3: CASSIGQGPYEQYF. The CDR3 DNA is TGCGCCAGCTCGATCGGACAGGGGCCCTACGAGCAGTACTTC.